This TCR beta chain derives from a study of blood T cell repertoires in COVID-19. J was trimmed by 5 bases and V by 6 bases; bases with no gene match: 10. The CDR3 sequence is 17 residues long. CDR1 and CDR2 from the germline V gene are LGHNT and FRNRAP. The authors' processing: How many nucleated cells were present was estimated from reference gene primer amplification. TCRdb's table, derived via immunoSEQ multiplex PCR, lists solely in-frame clones and lacks some. D and trimming were read from the DNA, whereas the V and J calls and clone size are those reported in that table. The sample gives about 240,000 clones, about 80% of which show up once; 9.6% is in the top ten.

The chain has TRBV12-5 and TRBJ1-6, with 10 bases lining up with TRBD1. The sequencing input was peripheral blood. The TCR sequence derives from a woman older than 75 with acute or convalescent COVID-19. The CDR3 DNA reads TGTGCTAGTGGCCAGGAGGCGGGACAGGGGAATAATTCACCCCTCCACTTT. This sequence encodes CASGQEAGQGNNSPLHF.